This TCR beta chain came from a study of T cell responses to AZD1222 COVID-19 vaccine. Study observations and caveats: Unmutated variant regions are reportedly the target of nearly half of TCRs that are spike-specific.

The table came from immunoSEQ multiplex PCR; TCRdb's copy has only in-frame clones and leaves some out. The sample yields some 200,000 clones, 80% to 95% seen once. Germline V gene data show CDR1 as KGHSH and CDR2 as LQKENI. The CDR3 covers 13 residues. V was shortened by 2 bases and J by 6 bases, with 10 bases between the two germline ends. This clone was observed a single time. Its target is unknown. The sequence was collected from an adult in good health. The material sequenced was peripheral blood, taken on day 0 of AZD1222 vaccination. The chain couples TRBV18 to TRBJ1-1, with D perhaps TRBD1 (5 bases). The DNA of the CDR3 is TGTGCCAGCTCACCAAATCAGGGCCCTGAAGCTTTCTTT. Translation gives CASSPNQGPEAFF.